One and the same sample provided the 8 T cell receptor beta chains below, sequenced in a study of PD-L1 blockade in urothelial cancer. Time point here: peripheral blood 6 weeks after treatment start. TCRdb keeps only in-frame clones here, not all; method: immunoSEQ multiplex PCR. Among around 49,000 clones listed, roughly four fifths were seen once. The specimen comprised PBMCs, sampled around atezolizumab (anti-PD-L1) treatment. Source of these receptors: a man aged 60-69 years with urothelial cancer.

The chain has TRBV5-1 and TRBJ2-1; 10 nucleotides agree with TRBD2. This CDR3 comprises 15 residues. Per germline, CDR1 SGHRS and CDR2 YFSETQ. Trimming at V came to 0 bases and at J to 7 bases, leaving 4 bases not matched to a gene. CDR3 sequence (DNA): TGCGCCAGCAGCTTGGCCCCTAGCGGGGGAAATGAGCAGTTCTTC. Protein: CASSLAPSGGNEQFF.

The chain combines TRBV10-3 with TRBJ1-5; weak D call: TRBD1 (5 bases). CDR1 is ENHRY and CDR2 is SYGVKD in the germline V gene. The CDR3 loop spans 14 amino acids. V was pared by 3 bases and J by 7 bases, with 13 bases between. The CDR3 sequence: CAISERQYGQPQHF. CDR3 DNA: TGTGCCATCAGTGAAAGACAGTATGGGCAGCCCCAGCATTTT.

This clone was counted a few times. This sequence joins TRBV9 and TRBJ1-2; 9 nucleotides match TRBD1. V lost 0 bases, J lost 4 bases, and 4 bases stayed unmatched. This CDR3 comprises 15 residues. CDR1 is SGDLS, CDR2 YYNGEE, per germline. Here the CDR3 DNA reads TGTGCCAGCAGCGTAGGGCGGGACAGGGTCTATGGCTACACCTTC. It specifies CASSVGRDRVYGYTF.

This clone appeared once. V gene TRBV2 combines with J gene TRBJ2-7; the D gene is possibly TRBD2 (6 bases). CDR1 is SNHLY, CDR2 FYNNEI, per germline. The CDR3 runs to 13 residues. The germline V and J ends were trimmed by 8 bases and 2 bases, with 13 bases remaining between them. The DNA for the CDR3 is TGTGCCAGCGGAACTAGCAGTCCCTACGAGCAGTACTTC. This gives the protein CASGTSSPYEQYF.

This rearrangement joins TRBV4-1 to TRBJ2-7, with 10 bases identical to TRBD2. Germline assignment: CDR1 MGHRA and CDR2 YSYEKL. This CDR3 has 15 amino acids. V shed 4 bases, J shed 4 bases, and the junction held 7 bases outside the gene matches. In DNA form, the CDR3 reads TGCGCCAGCAGCCCACAGCGGGGGGGTGGGTACGAGCAGTACTTC. Translation: CASSPQRGGGYEQYF.

This chain links TRBV11-2 with TRBJ2-7; TRBD1 matches 7 bases. The J segment lost 1 base and the V segment lost 5 bases, leaving 5 bases of the junction unmatched. Germline CDR1 and CDR2: SGHAT and FQNNGV. The CDR3 loop spans 14 amino acids. This chain's CDR3 is CASSPGQVSYEQYF. CDR3 DNA sequence: TGTGCCAGCAGCCCCGGACAGGTATCCTACGAGCAGTACTTC.

A few counts support this clone. The chain carries TRBV5-1 and TRBJ2-7; TRBD2 matches at 13 bases. Germline V gene lookup returns CDR1 SGHRS and CDR2 YFSETQ. J was trimmed by 2 bases and V by 3 bases; bases with no gene match: 5. This CDR3 comprises 16 residues. The CDR3 spells CASSWTTSGRAYEQYF. DNA for the CDR3: TGCGCCAGCAGCTGGACAACTAGCGGGAGGGCCTACGAGCAGTACTTC.

V gene TRBV6-1 combines with J gene TRBJ1-5, with D possibly matching TRBD1 (5 bases). V lost 8 bases to trimming and J lost 6 bases, with 11 bases between them. The CDR3 spans 12 residues. CDR1 and CDR2 from the germline V gene are MNHNS and SASEGT. The CDR3 loop is CASRGGSQPQHF. CDR3 DNA sequence: TGTGCCAGCCGGGGGGGATCTCAGCCCCAGCATTTT.